The clone carrying this T cell receptor beta chain turned up a few times. The sample originates from a study of cytomegalovirus exposure and HLA in healthy donors. The V end was cut by 3 bases, the J end by 2 bases, with 16 bases between. The CDR3 length is 17 residues. The germline V gene has CDR1 MGHDK and CDR2 SYGVNS. Researchers ran the PCR with 60 Vbeta and 13 Jbeta primers. Assay: immunoSEQ multiplex PCR; the TCRdb copy retains only in-frame clones and omits some. The sample records 150,000 to 200,000 clones, about 84% being singletons. The rearrangement uses TRBV25-1 and TRBJ1-4; D is unresolved. Sequencing was done on a sample of PBMCs. This clonotype was obtained from a man aged 18-30 years in good health and CMV-seronegative. CDR3 coding DNA: TGTGCCAGCAGTGATCCCATGCCGGGGTTTACTAATGAAAAACTGTTTTTT. It codes for CASSDPMPGFTNEKLFF.